One and the same sample provided the 14 T cell receptor beta chains below, sequenced in a study of T-cell reconstitution after alpha-beta-depleted transplantation in children. Library preparation (for TCRbeta) was performed with unique molecular identifiers. TCRdb called the PCR reads again in MiXCR, with one record for every CDR3 protein. This table holds about 200,000 distinct CDR3 sequences, 14% to 15% found once. The specimen comprised PBMCs from the stem cell graft donor, sampled from the stem cell graft. The receptor set was obtained from a human donor who donated a stem cell graft to a child with acute lymphoblastic leukemia.

In its sample, this clonotype was seen many times. The chain combines TRBV27 with TRBJ2-1; 12 bases fit TRBD2. The CDR3 runs 14 residues. The trim removed 7 bases at V and 4 bases at J, leaving 2 bases unmatched. In germline, CDR1 is MNHEY, CDR2 SMNVEV (reference sequence). CDR3 protein: CASTLAGGYNEQFF. The CDR3 nucleotides are TGTGCCAGCACTCTAGCGGGAGGGTACAATGAGCAGTTCTTC.

At least ten counts were recorded for this clonotype. The J gene is TRBJ1-4, the V gene TRBV5-1; 7 bases fit TRBD1. CDR3 length: 14 amino acids. CDR1 and CDR2 from the germline V gene are SGHRS and YFSETQ. The ends lost 4 bases at V and 4 bases at J; junction bases unmatched: 4. For the CDR3, the DNA is TGCGCCAGCAGCCTGACAGGGAGTAATGAAAAACTGTTTTTT. It yields the protein CASSLTGSNEKLFF.

Many counts were recorded for this clonotype. This chain joins TRBV6-6 and TRBJ1-1, with D unclear. Trimming removed 4 bases at V and 3 bases at J, with 9 bases between. Germline CDR1 reads MNHNY; CDR2 reads SVGAGI (reference sequence). This CDR3 spans 13 amino acids. The CDR3 sequence: CASSWGGHTEAFF. The CDR3 bases are TGTGCCAGCAGTTGGGGTGGCCACACTGAAGCTTTCTTT.

This clonotype was seen repeatedly, ten times or more. This chain connects TRBV12-3 or TRBV12-4 to TRBJ2-5, with D maybe TRBD1 (6 bases). The CDR3 has 14 residues. The V gene lost 6 bases and the J gene lost 0 bases, with 11 bases spanning the gap. The CDR3 protein is CASSSDSYQETQYF. CDR3 in DNA: TGTGCCAGCAGCTCGGACAGCTACCAAGAGACCCAGTACTTC.

This clonotype came up many times. The chain employs TRBV6-1 and TRBJ2-3; the D gene is possibly TRBD1 (5 bases). Between the trimmed V and J ends, which lost 4 bases and 5 bases, there was a span of 10 bases. This CDR3 contains 13 residues. Germline CDR1 is MNHNS and CDR2 is SASEGT. CDR3: CASSARQGDTQYF. The DNA of the CDR3 is TGTGCCAGCAGTGCTCGTCAGGGAGATACGCAGTATTTT.

This clonotype was recorded at least ten times. The chain couples TRBV7-9 to TRBJ1-3; D gene ambiguous. V shed 3 bases and J shed 0 bases, with 6 bases lying between them. Germline loops: CDR1 SEHNR, CDR2 FQNEAQ (reference sequence). CDR3 length equals 14 residues. The CDR3 DNA reads as TGTGCCAGCAGCTTGCGTGGCTCTGGAAACACCATATATTTT. Translated: CASSLRGSGNTIYF.

The table lists this clonotype with many counts. The J gene is TRBJ2-2, the V gene TRBV4-2; D might be TRBD1 (6 bases). CDR3 length: 13 residues. Germline CDR1 LGHNA, CDR2 YNFKEQ. Trimming cost V 0 bases and J 14 bases, with 13 bases left between them. As DNA, the CDR3 is TGTGCCAGCAGCCAAGATCTCCAGGGGAGACTGTTTTTT. This translates into CASSQDLQGRLFF.

This clonotype was seen repeatedly, ten times or more. The chain carries TRBV29-1 and TRBJ1-4; 7 nucleotides line up with TRBD1. The V and J ends lost 7 bases and 1 base, in that order; junction bases with no gene match: 3. Germline CDR1 and CDR2: SQVTM and ANQGSEA. The CDR3 extends over 13 amino acids. In DNA, the CDR3 is TGCAGCGCCAGGGACAGAACTAATGAAAAACTGTTTTTT. Amino acid sequence: CSARDRTNEKLFF.

Many counts were recorded for this clonotype. This sequence joins TRBV10-3 and TRBJ2-7; D gene uncertain. V was cut by 0 bases and J by 6 bases, with 18 bases left in between. This CDR3 has 16 amino acids. Per germline, CDR1 ENHRY and CDR2 SYGVKD. The CDR3 region has the DNA TGTGCCATCAGTGAGTCGAACTACGAGCAGGCCCTCGAGCAGTACTTC. Its protein product is CAISESNYEQALEQYF.

This clonotype was seen repeatedly, ten times or more. This chain uses TRBV29-1 with TRBJ1-1, with D possibly being TRBD1 (6 bases). V gave up 8 bases and J gave up 4 bases, with 20 bases separating them. The CDR3 runs 14 residues. Germline lookup yields CDR1 SQVTM and CDR2 ANQGSEA. The CDR3 reads CSIKVGGGGTEAFF. For the CDR3, the DNA is TGCAGCATAAAAGTTGGGGGCGGGGGCACTGAAGCTTTCTTT.

The V and J genes are TRBV11-3 and TRBJ1-2; D remains unclear. This CDR3 has 13 residues. V shed 2 bases and J shed 7 bases, with 11 bases lying between them. Germline CDR1 and CDR2: SGHNT and YENEEA. CDR3 sequence: CASSLSSGSGYTF. In DNA form, the CDR3 reads TGTGCCAGCAGCTTAAGCTCAGGTAGTGGCTACACCTTC.

This clonotype has at least ten counts. The chain carries TRBV5-1 and TRBJ2-4; 9 nucleotides agree with TRBD1. CDR1 SGHRS and CDR2 YFSETQ come from the germline V gene. With 4 bases clipped from V and 2 bases from J, the junction kept 7 bases outside the gene matches. CDR3 length: 16 amino acids. Here the CDR3 reads CASSRTGAVTKNIQYF. CDR3 DNA: TGCGCCAGCAGCCGGACAGGGGCGGTGACCAAAAACATTCAGTACTTC.

Ten or more counts support this clonotype. This sequence joins TRBV28 and TRBJ2-1; 11 bases line up with TRBD1. The CDR3 is made up of 15 amino acids. Trimming cost V 5 bases and J 6 bases; bases outside gene matches: 6. Germline CDR1 reads MDHEN; CDR2 reads SYDVKM. CDR3: CASSPGTGGFNEQFF. CDR3 sequence (DNA): TGTGCCAGCAGTCCCGGGACAGGGGGATTCAATGAGCAGTTCTTC.

The CDR3 spells CASSDLTSLLNTEAFF. The CDR3 DNA reads as TGTGCCAGCAGTGATTTGACATCTCTCCTGAACACTGAAGCTTTCTTT. The chain joins TRBV2 to TRBJ1-1; D call uncertain. V lost 3 bases, J lost 0 bases, and 14 bases lay in between. Per the germline V gene, CDR1 is SNHLY and CDR2 is FYNNEI. CDR3 size: 16 residues.